Listed here are 18 T cell receptor beta chains from one sample, sequenced in a study of Ad26.COV2.S vaccination and SARS-CoV-2 variants. The treatment denotes: some 20 received Ad26.COV2.S at low or high dose, single or two shots; 5 received placebo; per-sample allocation not given. Samples analyzed were those drawn on day 63 after the first vaccine or placebo injection. Produced via immunoSEQ multiplex PCR; TCRdb's table is partial and in-frame only. Of approximately 400,000 clones listed, 70% to 90% are singletons. The input for sequencing was peripheral blood, taken in a trial of Ad26.COV2.S vaccine versus placebo. Source of these receptors: a person aged 18-65 years who received the Ad26.COV2.S COVID-19 vaccine or a placebo.

This chain joins TRBV6-5 and TRBJ2-7; D unclear. V dropped 6 bases and J dropped 0 bases, with 9 bases sitting between them. Germline V lookup: CDR1 MNHEY, CDR2 SVGAGI. This CDR3 has 13 residues. The CDR3 DNA sequence: TGTGCCAGCAGGGCACAAAGCTCCTACGAGCAGTACTTC. This gives the protein CASRAQSSYEQYF.

Here the CDR3 DNA reads TGTGCCAGCAGTGTGGGTGGGGCTGAAGCTTTCTTT. This sequence encodes CASSVGGAEAFF. The chain links TRBV12-3 or TRBV12-4 to TRBJ1-1; no firm D call. The CDR3 sequence is 12 residues long. V dropped 5 bases and J dropped 6 bases, with 10 bases sitting between them.

In its sample, this clone was seen a few times. The chain couples TRBV7-9 to TRBJ2-5; maybe TRBD2 (5 bases). The CDR3 is 14 amino acids. The germline V gene has CDR1 SEHNR and CDR2 FQNEAQ (reference sequence). Between the trimmed V and J ends, which lost 2 bases and 5 bases, there was a span of 12 bases. CDR3 bases: TGTGCCAGCAGCTTATTCCCTAGCTGGGAGACCCAGTACTTC. Translated: CASSLFPSWETQYF.

The chain carries TRBV11-3 and TRBJ2-1; a possible D gene is TRBD2 (5 bases). CDR3 length equals 13 residues. Trimming took off 2 bases at V and 3 bases at J, with 5 bases between the two ends. Germline values: CDR1 SGHNT, CDR2 YENEEA. This CDR3 is CASSLTSYNEQFF. For the CDR3, the DNA is TGTGCCAGCAGCTTAACTAGCTACAATGAGCAGTTCTTC.

The chain joins TRBV6-6 to TRBJ2-2, with 10 bases lining up with TRBD2. V dropped 5 bases and J dropped 6; count of bases not matched to a gene: 3. Germline assignment: CDR1 MNHNY and CDR2 SVGAGI (reference sequence). The CDR3 length is 14 residues. CDR3 in amino acids: CASSPTSGSGELFF. In DNA, the CDR3 is TGTGCCAGCAGTCCGACTAGCGGGTCCGGGGAGCTGTTTTTT.

This clone was seen only a few times. The chain combines TRBV30 with TRBJ1-2; no reliable D call. Trimming removed 0 bases at V and 0 bases at J, with 20 bases between. The germline CDR1 and CDR2 sequences are GTSNPN and SVGIG (reference sequence). CDR3 length equals 18 residues. The CDR3 DNA follows: TGTGCCTGGAGTGTACTTCCCCAACCGGGCCGTCCTAACTATGGCTACACCTTC. Protein sequence: CAWSVLPQPGRPNYGYTF.

The chain joins TRBV29-1 to TRBJ2-3; tentatively, D is TRBD1 (6 bases). This CDR3 is built from 13 residues. CDR1 SQVTM and CDR2 ANQGSEA come from the germline V gene. The V and J ends lost 7 bases and 1 base respectively, with 12 bases between them. The CDR3 reads CSGTGSGTDTQYF. The CDR3 coding sequence is TGCAGCGGAACAGGGTCTGGCACAGATACGCAGTATTTT.

V gene TRBV18 combines with J gene TRBJ2-1; D is undetermined. Germline V lookup: CDR1 KGHSH, CDR2 LQKENI. The CDR3 spans 15 residues. V lost 5 bases, J lost 1 base, and 12 bases lay in between. The CDR3 sequence: CASSESVLSYNEQFF. The CDR3 nucleotides read TGTGCCAGCTCAGAAAGCGTTTTATCCTACAATGAGCAGTTCTTC. Full variable domain (rest looked up from reference TRBV18 and TRBJ2-1): NAGVMQNPRHLVRRRGQEARLRCSPMKGHSHVYWYRQLPEEGLKFMVYLQKENIIDESGMPKERFSAEFPKEGPSILRIQQVVRGDSAAYFCASSESVLSYNEQFFGPGTRLTVL.

This clone was counted a single time. This chain connects TRBV5-5 to TRBJ2-5, with unresolved D. The germline V and J ends were trimmed by 2 bases and 3 bases, with 8 bases remaining between them. Germline V gene data show CDR1 as SGHKS and CDR2 as YYEKEE (reference sequence). This CDR3 is built from 13 residues. The CDR3 nucleotides are TGTGCCAGCAGCTTTTGGGTCAAAGAGACCCAGTACTTC. Translation gives CASSFWVKETQYF.

The chain joins TRBV28 to TRBJ1-2; possible D gene TRBD1, 5 bases. Germline lookup yields CDR1 MDHEN and CDR2 SYDVKM. Trimming left V 2 bases short and J 5 bases short, with 15 bases between. The CDR3 sequence is 15 residues long. DNA for the CDR3: TGTGCCAGCAGTTTAGTGGGAGCGGCAGGGTATGGCTACACCTTC. It translates to CASSLVGAAGYGYTF.

This clone was counted between two and nine times. The J gene is TRBJ2-1, the V gene TRBV6-2 or TRBV6-3, with D perhaps given as TRBD1 or TRBD2 (5 bases each). V gave up 0 bases and J gave up 5 bases, with 8 bases separating them. This CDR3 comprises 14 residues. Germline assignment: CDR1 MNHEY and CDR2 SVGEGT. The DNA of the CDR3 is TGTGCCAGCAGTTACTCAGGGGAGAACAATGAGCAGTTCTTC. Its protein is CASSYSGENNEQFF.

The rearrangement joins TRBV6-6 to TRBJ2-3; D uncertain. The CDR3 extends over 14 amino acids. Germline V gives CDR1 MNHNY, CDR2 SVGAGI (reference sequence). The V and J ends lost 2 bases and 0 bases respectively, with 6 bases between them. The CDR3 bases are TGTGCCAGCAGTTACACCAGGAGCACAGATACGCAGTATTTT. Its translation is CASSYTRSTDTQYF.

The rearrangement uses TRBV5-6 and TRBJ2-2; D remains unclear. Looked up from germline, CDR1 is SGHDT and CDR2 is YYEEEE. V was shortened by 5 bases and J by 7 bases, with 12 bases between the two germline ends. The CDR3 runs to 13 residues. The CDR3 is CASSLFFSGELFF. CDR3 coding DNA: TGTGCCAGCAGTTTATTTTTTAGCGGGGAGCTGTTTTTT.

The J gene is TRBJ1-5, the V gene TRBV29-1, with TRBD1 matching over 9 bases. CDR3 size: 15 residues. Germline trimming cut 4 bases from V and 4 bases from J; bases unmatched to any gene: 8. Germline loops: CDR1 SQVTM, CDR2 ANQGSEA. The CDR3 is CSVGDVGTGNQPQHF. CDR3 sequence (DNA): TGCAGCGTTGGAGACGTCGGGACAGGGAATCAGCCCCAGCATTTT.

The V call is TRBV5-6, the J call TRBJ1-1, with 9 positions matching TRBD1. From germline, CDR1 is SGHDT and CDR2 YYEEEE. The CDR3 extends over 14 amino acids. V trimming: 3 bases; J trimming: 6 bases; junction bases outside the gene matches: 6. The CDR3 sequence is CASSWGQGRAEAFF. The CDR3 region has the DNA TGTGCCAGCAGCTGGGGACAGGGAAGAGCTGAAGCTTTCTTT.

The DNA of the CDR3 is TGTGCCAGCAGCCGACTAGCGGACTCCTACGAGCAGTACTTC. Its protein is CASSRLADSYEQYF. This chain links TRBV9 with TRBJ2-7, with TRBD2 matching over 9 bases. This CDR3 has 14 residues. CDR1 and CDR2 from the germline V gene are SGDLS and YYNGEE. V gave up 4 bases and J gave up 0 bases; unmatched junction bases: 2.

This chain joins TRBV27 and TRBJ2-1; 7 bases fit TRBD2. CDR1 is MNHEY, CDR2 SMNVEV, per germline (reference sequence). The J segment lost 0 bases and the V segment lost 5 bases, leaving 4 bases of the junction unmatched. The CDR3 sequence is 15 residues long. CDR3 bases: TGTGCCAGCAGTAGATTAGCGGGCTCCTACAATGAGCAGTTCTTC. Translating gives CASSRLAGSYNEQFF.

This chain uses TRBV6-5 with TRBJ1-6; TRBD1 matches at 9 bases. CDR3 length equals 12 residues. V was pared by 8 bases and J by 10 bases, with 3 bases of the junction left unmatched. Per germline, CDR1 MNHEY and CDR2 SVGAGI. Here the CDR3 DNA reads TGTGCCAGCGGGACAGGGCGATCACCCCTCCACTTT. This translates into CASGTGRSPLHF.